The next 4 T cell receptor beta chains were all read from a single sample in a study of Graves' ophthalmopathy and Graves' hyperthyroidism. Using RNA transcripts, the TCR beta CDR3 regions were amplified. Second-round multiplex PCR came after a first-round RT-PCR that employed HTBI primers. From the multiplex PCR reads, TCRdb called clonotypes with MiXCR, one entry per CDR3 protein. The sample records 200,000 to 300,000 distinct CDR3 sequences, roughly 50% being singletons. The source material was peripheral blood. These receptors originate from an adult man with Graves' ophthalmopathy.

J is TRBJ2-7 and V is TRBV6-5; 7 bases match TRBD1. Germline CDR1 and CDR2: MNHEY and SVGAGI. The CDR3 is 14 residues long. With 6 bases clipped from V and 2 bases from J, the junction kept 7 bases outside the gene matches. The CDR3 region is CASRAKQGTYEQYF. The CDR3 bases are TGTGCCAGCAGGGCAAAACAGGGGACCTACGAGCAGTACTTC.

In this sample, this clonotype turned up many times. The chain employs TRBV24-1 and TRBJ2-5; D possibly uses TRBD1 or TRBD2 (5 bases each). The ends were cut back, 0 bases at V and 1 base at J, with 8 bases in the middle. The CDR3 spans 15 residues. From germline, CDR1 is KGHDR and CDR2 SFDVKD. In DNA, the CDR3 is TGTGCCACCAGTGATTTGGCAGGGACCCAAGAGACCCAGTACTTC. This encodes CATSDLAGTQETQYF.

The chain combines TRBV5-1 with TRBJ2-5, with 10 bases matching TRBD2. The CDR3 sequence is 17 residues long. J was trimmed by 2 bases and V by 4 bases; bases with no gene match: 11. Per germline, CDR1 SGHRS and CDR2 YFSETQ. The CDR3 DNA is TGCGCCAGCAGCGCACCTAGCGGGGGCCCTACTCAAGAGACCCAGTACTTC. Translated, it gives CASSAPSGGPTQETQYF.

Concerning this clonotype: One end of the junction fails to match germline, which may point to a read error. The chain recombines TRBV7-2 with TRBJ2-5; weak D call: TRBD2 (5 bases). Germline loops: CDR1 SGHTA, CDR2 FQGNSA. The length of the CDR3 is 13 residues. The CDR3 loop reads CAGSFGGGETQYF. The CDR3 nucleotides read TGTGCCGGCAGCTTTGGAGGAGGAGAGACCCAGTACTTC.